This is a list of T cell receptor beta chains from one sample in a study of T cell changes during pregnancy in multiple sclerosis. Here immunoSEQ multiplex PCR was the method, and the copy in TCRdb shows in-frame clones only, minus some. The sample carries 55,000 to 65,000 clones, over 85% recorded once. Sequences were derived from CD8+ T cells from peripheral blood mononuclear cells, sampled in the third trimester of pregnancy. These receptors came from a female donor with multiple sclerosis, enrolled in a pregnancy study. Each CDR3 is given with its conserved first and last residue. Each record gives: D gene, clone size, J gene, V gene, CDR3 DNA, CDR3 protein. D genes are given only for firm matches. Size is omitted from some rows. Given values are once, few, many or a class for expanded clones.

D: .
size: once
J: TRBJ2-5
V: TRBV12-2
DNA: TGTGCAAGTCGCTTAGCAGACGGAGCGGCACAAGAGACCCAGTACTTC
CDR3: CASRLADGAAQETQYF

D: .
size: .
J: TRBJ2-7
V: TRBV28
DNA: TGTGCCAGCAACCAGGGGACCGGGACCTACGAGCAGTACTTC
CDR3: CASNQGTGTYEQYF

D: TRBD2
size: .
J: TRBJ2-1
V: TRBV27
DNA: TGTGCCAGCAGTTTTTCTAGCGGGAGAGGCAATGAGCAGTTCTTC
CDR3: CASSFSSGRGNEQFF

D: TRBD1
size: .
J: TRBJ2-7
V: TRBV5-5
DNA: TGTGCCAGCAGCTTGGGGACAGGGGGCTACGAGCAGTACTTC
CDR3: CASSLGTGGYEQYF

D: TRBD2
size: .
J: TRBJ2-2
V: TRBV4-1
DNA: TGCGCCAGCAGCCAAGTAGCACTAGCGGGAGACACCGGGGAGCTGTTTTTT
CDR3: CASSQVALAGDTGELFF

D: .
size: .
J: TRBJ2-7
V: TRBV4-2
DNA: TGTGCCAGCAGCCAAGAGTTTGGTGGGAGGTTCTACGAGCAGTACTTC
CDR3: CASSQEFGGRFYEQYF

D: .
size: .
J: TRBJ2-7
V: TRBV6-5
DNA: TGTGCCAGCGCCGCGTTGGGGGCCTCCTACGAGCAGTACTTC
CDR3: CASAALGASYEQYF

D: TRBD2
size: .
J: TRBJ2-7
V: TRBV5-1
DNA: TGCGCCAGCAGGGAGGGACTAGCGGGAGCGCTTTTCCCGTACGAGCAGTACTTC
CDR3: CASREGLAGALFPYEQYF

D: TRBD2
size: .
J: TRBJ2-7
V: TRBV2
DNA: TGTGCCAGCAGTGTACGGCGGCTAGCGGGAGCGAACGAGCAGTACTTC
CDR3: CASSVRRLAGANEQYF

D: TRBD2
size: .
J: TRBJ2-7
V: TRBV18
DNA: TGTGCCAGCTCACCACCGGATAGCGGGAGTACTCTCTACGAGCAGTACTTC
CDR3: CASSPPDSGSTLYEQYF

D: TRBD2
size: .
J: TRBJ2-5
V: TRBV5-1
DNA: TGCGCCAGCAGCTTGGCCGGGAGGTACCAAGAGACCCAGTACTTC
CDR3: CASSLAGRYQETQYF

D: .
size: few
J: TRBJ2-7
V: TRBV6-5
DNA: TGTGCCAGCAGTTATGGGCAGAACTCCTACGAGCAGTACTTC
CDR3: CASSYGQNSYEQYF

D: TRBD2
size: .
J: TRBJ2-5
V: TRBV29-1
DNA: TGCAGCGTTGACCAGCGGGGAGAGACCCAGTACTTC
CDR3: CSVDQRGETQYF

D: .
size: .
J: TRBJ2-2
V: TRBV6-5
DNA: TGTGCCAGCAGTTACTCCAGGGATGGGACCGGGGAGCTGTTTTTT
CDR3: CASSYSRDGTGELFF

D: .
size: .
J: TRBJ2-1
V: TRBV10-1
DNA: TGCGCCAGCAGTGAGTCGGGGTGGGGACACCCCGGGAATGAGCAGTTCTTC
CDR3: CASSESGWGHPGNEQFF

D: .
size: .
J: TRBJ1-5
V: TRBV28
DNA: TGTGCCAGCAGTTTAGCAGGGAACCAGCCCCAGCATTTT
CDR3: CASSLAGNQPQHF

D: .
size: .
J: TRBJ1-5
V: TRBV19
DNA: TGTGCCAGTAGTATAGATAGCGGTGGGGCAGGAGAAGCCCGGCCCCAGCATTTT
CDR3: CASSIDSGGAGEARPQHF

D: TRBD1
size: .
J: TRBJ1-5
V: TRBV30
DNA: TGTGCCTGGAGTGGGACAGGGGGAGGGCCCCAGCATTTT
CDR3: CAWSGTGGGPQHF

D: TRBD1
size: .
J: TRBJ1-4
V: TRBV6-5
DNA: TGTGCCAGCAGGGGACAGGGAAATGAAAAACTGTTTTTT
CDR3: CASRGQGNEKLFF

D: .
size: .
J: TRBJ1-1
V: TRBV4-3
DNA: TGCGCCAGCAGCCAAGATGGACAGCTAAACACTGAAGCTTTCTTT
CDR3: CASSQDGQLNTEAFF

D: .
size: .
J: TRBJ2-3
V: TRBV5-1
DNA: TGCGCCAGCAGCGACCGCGGGGCGGACAAAGATACGCAGTATTTT
CDR3: CASSDRGADKDTQYF

D: TRBD2
size: once
J: TRBJ2-1
V: TRBV10-1
DNA: TGCGCCAGCAGTGAGGGACTAGGGGCCTACAATGAGCAGTTCTTC
CDR3: CASSEGLGAYNEQFF

D: .
size: .
J: TRBJ2-3
V: TRBV9
DNA: TGTGCCAGTTCTAGGGAGAGAACAGATACGCAGTATTTT
CDR3: CASSRERTDTQYF

D: TRBD2
size: .
J: TRBJ2-7
V: TRBV10-2
DNA: TGCGCCAGCAGTGAGTCACTAGCGGGGGCCTACGAGCAGTACTTC
CDR3: CASSESLAGAYEQYF

D: TRBD2
size: .
J: TRBJ2-1
V: TRBV2
DNA: TGTGCCAGCAGTGAAACGGGAGGGCCTCTTGAGCAGTTCTTC
CDR3: CASSETGGPLEQFF

D: TRBD1
size: .
J: TRBJ2-7
V: TRBV27
DNA: TGTGCCAGCAGTTCCCGACAGGGCTACGAGCAGTACTTC
CDR3: CASSSRQGYEQYF

D: TRBD1
size: .
J: TRBJ1-2
V: TRBV5-6
DNA: TGTGCCAGCAGCGGACCTACCCAGGGGGGCTATGGCTACACCTTC
CDR3: CASSGPTQGGYGYTF

D: .
size: .
J: TRBJ1-2
V: TRBV15
DNA: TGTGCCACCAGCAGGGAGACTTTCCAGGGCTACACCTTC
CDR3: CATSRETFQGYTF

D: TRBD2
size: .
J: TRBJ2-3
V: TRBV2
DNA: TGTGCCAGCAGTGGACTAGCGGGAAGCTCCACAGATACGCAGTATTTT
CDR3: CASSGLAGSSTDTQYF

D: .
size: .
J: TRBJ2-3
V: TRBV9
DNA: TGTGCCAGCAGCGTTGGCGGTCCTAGCACAGATACGCAGTATTTT
CDR3: CASSVGGPSTDTQYF

D: .
size: .
J: TRBJ2-7
V: TRBV7-9
DNA: TGTGCCAGCAGCCCAGCCGGCGGGCTCTACGAGCAGTACTTC
CDR3: CASSPAGGLYEQYF

D: .
size: many
J: TRBJ2-7
V: TRBV7-2
DNA: TGTGCCAGCAGCTTAGTGGGGGGAGCGGACGAGCAGTACTTC
CDR3: CASSLVGGADEQYF

D: .
size: .
J: TRBJ2-3
V: TRBV4-2
DNA: TGTGCCAGCAGCCAAGAGTGGGGCCCAGATACGCAGTATTTT
CDR3: CASSQEWGPDTQYF

D: .
size: .
J: TRBJ2-7
V: TRBV19
DNA: TGTGCCAGTAGTCACGGTTTTAACTACGAGCAGTACTTC
CDR3: CASSHGFNYEQYF

D: .
size: .
J: TRBJ1-1
V: TRBV5-1
DNA: TGCGCCAGCAGCTTAACAGGGAGGGGCACTGAAGCTTTCTTT
CDR3: CASSLTGRGTEAFF

D: TRBD1
size: once
J: TRBJ1-5
V: TRBV4-1
DNA: TGCGCCAGCAGCCAAGATCCACAGGGGAACAATCAGCCCCAGCATTTT
CDR3: CASSQDPQGNNQPQHF

D: TRBD1
size: .
J: TRBJ2-7
V: TRBV27
DNA: TGTGCCACCATTTCTCAGGGGGCCGAGCAGTACTTC
CDR3: CATISQGAEQYF

D: TRBD1
size: .
J: TRBJ1-4
V: TRBV13
DNA: TGTGCCAGCAGCTTAGGGGGACAGACAACTAATGAAAAACTGTTTTTT
CDR3: CASSLGGQTTNEKLFF

D: TRBD2
size: .
J: TRBJ2-7
V: TRBV7-9
DNA: TGTGCCAGCAGCCTGGGGACTAGCTCGTCCCACGAGCAGTACTTC
CDR3: CASSLGTSSSHEQYF

D: .
size: .
J: TRBJ2-7
V: TRBV6-5
DNA: TGTGCCAGCAGTTACTCGATTCGGGGGAGAGCCTACGAGCAGTACTTC
CDR3: CASSYSIRGRAYEQYF

D: .
size: .
J: TRBJ2-5
V: TRBV7-8
DNA: TGTGCCAGCAGCTTATTTTGGGGGGAGCAAGAGACCCAGTACTTC
CDR3: CASSLFWGEQETQYF

D: .
size: .
J: TRBJ2-5
V: TRBV7-8
DNA: TGTGCCAGCAGCTTACGTCTTTACTTC
CDR3: CASSLRLYF

D: .
size: .
J: TRBJ2-2
V: TRBV5-1
DNA: TGCGCCAGCAGCTTGGAACCGGGGAACACCGGGGAGCTGTTTTTT
CDR3: CASSLEPGNTGELFF

D: TRBD1
size: .
J: TRBJ1-5
V: TRBV30
DNA: TGTGCCTGGAGTACCGAGACAGGGAAGCCCCAGCATTTT
CDR3: CAWSTETGKPQHF

D: TRBD1
size: .
J: TRBJ2-7
V: TRBV10-3
DNA: TGTGCCATCAGTCCGGGACAGGGCATCCACGAGCAGTACTTC
CDR3: CAISPGQGIHEQYF

D: TRBD1
size: once
J: TRBJ1-5
V: TRBV27
DNA: TGTGCCAGCAGTCACAGGGGTAGCAATCAGCCCCAGCATTTT
CDR3: CASSHRGSNQPQHF

D: TRBD2
size: .
J: TRBJ2-1
V: TRBV10-3
DNA: TGTGCCATCGCAGGGGGAAGACTAGCGGGAGGGCCCGATGAGCAGTTCTTC
CDR3: CAIAGGRLAGGPDEQFF

D: .
size: once
J: TRBJ2-1
V: TRBV15
DNA: TGTGCCACCAGCGGATCCGGGACATTCTCAAGAGGGGAGCAGTTCTTC
CDR3: CATSGSGTFSRGEQFF

D: .
size: .
J: TRBJ2-1
V: TRBV27
DNA: TGTGCCAGCAGTTTAGCCACCAACCCGGGACTGGCTTACAATGAGCAGTTCTTC
CDR3: CASSLATNPGLAYNEQFF

D: TRBD2
size: .
J: TRBJ2-1
V: TRBV9
DNA: TGTGCCAGCAGCGTAGATCGGTGGCGGGAGGGGGGCTACAATGAGCAGTTCTTC
CDR3: CASSVDRWREGGYNEQFF

D: .
size: .
J: TRBJ2-1
V: TRBV28
DNA: TGTGCCAGCAGTTTACCAGACACAACCTACAATGAGCAGTTCTTC
CDR3: CASSLPDTTYNEQFF

D: TRBD2
size: .
J: TRBJ2-7
V: TRBV27
DNA: TGTGCCAGCAGTTCCGGGACTAGAGTTCACGAGCAGTACTTC
CDR3: CASSSGTRVHEQYF

D: .
size: .
J: TRBJ2-3
V: TRBV19
DNA: TGTGCCAGTAGTGCAACACTAGGCTCTGGCGATACGCAGTATTTT
CDR3: CASSATLGSGDTQYF

D: TRBD1
size: few
J: TRBJ2-1
V: TRBV4-1
DNA: TGCGCCAGCAGCCCATCCGGGACAGGTGACAATGAGCAGTTCTTC
CDR3: CASSPSGTGDNEQFF